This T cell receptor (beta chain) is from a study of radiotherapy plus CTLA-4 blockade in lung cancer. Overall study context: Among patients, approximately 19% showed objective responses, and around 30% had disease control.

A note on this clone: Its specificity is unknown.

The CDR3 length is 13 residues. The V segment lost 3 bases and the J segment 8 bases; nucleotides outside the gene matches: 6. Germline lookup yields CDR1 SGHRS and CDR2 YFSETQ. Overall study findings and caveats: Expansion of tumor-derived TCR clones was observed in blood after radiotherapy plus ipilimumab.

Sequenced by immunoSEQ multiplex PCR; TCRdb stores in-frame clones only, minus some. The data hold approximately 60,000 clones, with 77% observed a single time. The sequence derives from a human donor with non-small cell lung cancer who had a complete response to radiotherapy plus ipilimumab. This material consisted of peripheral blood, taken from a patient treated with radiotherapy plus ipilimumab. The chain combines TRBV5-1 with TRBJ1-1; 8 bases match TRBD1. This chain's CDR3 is CASSYRTGKEAFF. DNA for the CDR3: TGCGCCAGCAGCTATAGGACAGGGAAGGAAGCTTTCTTT. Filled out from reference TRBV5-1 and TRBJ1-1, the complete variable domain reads KAGVTQTPRYLIKTRGQQVTLSCSPISGHRSVSWYQQTPGQGLQFLFEYFSETQRNKGNFPGRFSGRQFSNSRSEMNVSTLELGDSALYLCASSYRTGKEAFFGQGTRLTVV.